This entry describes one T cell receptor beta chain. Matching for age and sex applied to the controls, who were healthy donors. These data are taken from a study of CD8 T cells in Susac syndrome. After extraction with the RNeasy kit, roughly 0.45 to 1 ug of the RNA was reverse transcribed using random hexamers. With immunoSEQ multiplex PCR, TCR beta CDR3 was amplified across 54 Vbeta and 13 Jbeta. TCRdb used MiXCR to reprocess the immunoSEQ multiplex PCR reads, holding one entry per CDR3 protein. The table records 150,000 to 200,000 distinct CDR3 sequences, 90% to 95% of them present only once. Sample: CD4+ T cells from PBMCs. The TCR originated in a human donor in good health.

The CDR3 region has the DNA TGCGCCAGCAGTCAAAGTGGCAGCTGCGAGCAGTACTTC. This codes for CASSQSGSCEQYF. The chain couples TRBV23-1 to TRBJ2-7; D is unresolved. TRBV23-1 counts as an open reading frame of uncertain function. The CDR3 totals 13 residues. Trimming pared 2 bases from V and 6 bases from J, leaving 11 bases between.